This T cell receptor beta chain was retrieved from a study of blood T cell repertoires in COVID-19. At the level of the study: The samples span acute and convalescent COVID-19 from the United States, Italy and Spain. T cells, B-cell-depleted T cells, or PBMCs supplied cDNA or gDNA.

With V trimmed by 5 bases and J by 8 bases, 15 bases remained unmatched. CDR1 SGHRS and CDR2 YFSETQ come from the germline V gene. CDR3 length equals 17 residues. In the original processing: Reference gene primer amplification gave estimated nucleated cell counts. Method: immunoSEQ multiplex PCR; TCRdb's copy keeps in-frame clones and lacks some. That table supplies the V and J calls and clone size; D and trimming were determined from the DNA. The sample yields a few hundred thousand clones, approximately 87% seen once. This TCR derives from a man in his sixties who had recovered from COVID-19. Source material: peripheral blood. The chain couples TRBV5-1 to TRBJ2-1; 11 nucleotides agree with TRBD2. DNA of the CDR3: TGCGCCAGCAGTTCTGGACTAGCGGGTCCCTCTAGCGATGAGCAGTTCTTC. Amino acids: CASSSGLAGPSSDEQFF.